This T cell receptor beta chain was identified during a study of T cells in Graves' hyperthyroidism and ophthalmopathy. The CDR3 is made up of 17 amino acids. V was pared by 6 bases and J by 1 base, with 13 bases of the junction left unmatched. Germline V gives CDR1 DFQATT, CDR2 SNEGSKA (reference sequence). Researchers took RNA transcripts and amplified the TCR beta CDR3 regions from them. The HTBI set primed first-round TCR CDR3 RT-PCR. TCRdb called the multiplex PCR reads again in MiXCR, with one record for every CDR3 protein. This table holds 500,000 to 550,000 distinct CDR3 sequences, 15% to 20% found once.

This TCR was sampled from a man aged 35 to 55 with Graves' ophthalmopathy. The chain carries TRBV20-1 and TRBJ1-1; 11 bases map to TRBD1. Sequenced input: blood. Here the CDR3 DNA reads TGCAGTGCACCACCGGACAGGGGGCGGAATGGGAACACTGAAGCTTTCTTT. The encoded protein is CSAPPDRGRNGNTEAFF.